These 5 T cell receptor beta chains came from one sample sequenced in a study of early T cells in non-severe SARS-CoV-2 infection. TCRdb independently ran MiXCR on the 5' RACE reads; one entry per CDR3 protein. The table shows fewer than 100,000 distinct CDR3 sequences, with about 11% occurring only once. The sequenced sample consisted of whole blood. The receptor source for this set is an adult who was a healthcare worker with PCR-confirmed SARS-CoV-2 infection or an uninfected control (not recorded which).

This clonotype was seen ten or more times. J is TRBJ2-7 and V is TRBV20-1; TRBD2 is a possible D gene (5 bases). The V and J ends lost 0 bases and 4 bases respectively, with 7 bases between them. This CDR3 spans 12 amino acids. The germline V gene has CDR1 DFQATT and CDR2 SNEGSKA (reference sequence). CDR3 DNA: TGCAGTGCTAGAGACGGGAAGTACGAGCAGTACTTC. It translates to CSARDGKYEQYF.

This clonotype was seen a handful of times. The J gene is TRBJ2-7, the V gene TRBV6-5; the match to TRBD1 covers 12 bases. CDR3 length: 15 residues. In germline, CDR1 is MNHEY, CDR2 SVGAGI. Unmatched junction bases numbered 3, after V lost 0 bases and J lost 6 bases. The CDR3 nucleotides read TGTGCCAGCAGTTACTCGGGGACAGGGGGCCTCGAGCAGTACTTC. The encoded protein is CASSYSGTGGLEQYF.

This clonotype was picked up many times. The chain links TRBV27 to TRBJ2-7; D is uncertain. CDR1 is MNHEY and CDR2 is SMNVEV in the germline V gene (reference sequence). The V end lost 4 bases, the J end lost 4 bases, and 11 bases lay between the germline ends. The CDR3 loop spans 13 amino acids. The CDR3 DNA sequence: TGTGCCAGCAGTTCACCCGTCCTATACGAGCAGTACTTC. Translation gives CASSSPVLYEQYF.

In this sample, this clonotype turned up a few times. The rearrangement links TRBV6-6 to TRBJ1-5; D possibly corresponds to TRBD1 (6 bases). V dropped 2 bases and J dropped 1 base, with 12 bases sitting between them. The CDR3 covers 16 residues. Germline V gives CDR1 MNHNY, CDR2 SVGAGI (reference sequence). For the CDR3, the DNA is TGTGCCAGCAGTTACCTCACAGGGAAAAGCAATCAGCCCCAGCATTTT. This encodes CASSYLTGKSNQPQHF.

This clonotype was seen many times. This chain joins TRBV13 and TRBJ1-1; D is ambiguous. The germline CDR1 and CDR2 sequences are PRHDT and FYEKMQ (reference sequence). Trimming cost V 6 bases and J 3 bases, with 11 bases left between them. The CDR3 loop spans 13 amino acids. In nucleotides, the CDR3 is TGTGCCAGCAGTCGCCTCGGGGACACTGAAGCTTTCTTT. Protein sequence: CASSRLGDTEAFF.